Shown below are 30 T cell receptor beta chains from a single sample sequenced in a study of CD8 T cells in ankylosing spondylitis. TCRdb re-called the 5' RACE reads through MiXCR, storing one row per CDR3 protein. The sample lists tens of thousands of distinct CDR3 sequences, about 6.3% occurring once. What was sequenced was blood, either unsorted or a sorted T cell fraction (not recorded which). The source is a male donor with ankylosing spondylitis or in good health (not recorded which).

The V gene is TRBV9, the J gene TRBJ2-1; 14 nucleotides line up with TRBD2. The CDR3 consists of 19 residues. Germline V gene lookup returns CDR1 SGDLS and CDR2 YYNGEE. Trimming removed 0 bases from V and 1 base from J; junction bases left unmatched: 6. For the CDR3, the DNA is TGTGCCAGCAGCGTAGGGGGGACTAGCGGGAGCAGATCCTACAATGAGCAGTTCTTC. This gives the protein CASSVGGTSGSRSYNEQFF.

This clonotype has ten or more counts. The chain combines TRBV5-1 with TRBJ2-1; TRBD2 matches 14 bases. CDR3 size: 17 residues. Germline trimming cut 4 bases from V and 4 bases from J; bases unmatched to any gene: 7. Germline V lookup: CDR1 SGHRS, CDR2 YFSETQ. Here the CDR3 reads CASSPGTSGGEYNEQFF. In DNA form, the CDR3 reads TGCGCCAGCAGCCCGGGGACTAGCGGGGGAGAGTACAATGAGCAGTTCTTC.

The sample holds many counts of this clonotype. This sequence joins TRBV4-3 and TRBJ1-2; the match to TRBD1 covers 7 bases. Germline CDR1 LGHNA, CDR2 YSLEER. The CDR3 covers 14 residues. With V trimmed by 4 bases and J by 0 bases, 2 bases remained unmatched. The CDR3: CASSRDSANYGYTF. The CDR3 DNA sequence: TGCGCCAGCAGCCGGGACAGCGCTAACTATGGCTACACCTTC.

This clonotype appeared many times. The chain employs TRBV27 and TRBJ2-1; D might be TRBD1 (6 bases). V dropped 3 bases and J dropped 9 bases, with 15 bases sitting between them. The CDR3 has 14 residues. Germline V gives CDR1 MNHEY, CDR2 SMNVEV (reference sequence). The CDR3 nucleotides are TGTGCCAGCAGTTTGGTGGGGGCGCAGGGTGAGCAGTTCTTC. Its translation: CASSLVGAQGEQFF.

This clonotype showed up many times. The chain combines TRBV15 with TRBJ2-2, with TRBD2 identical over 8 bases. V was pared by 1 base and J by 3 bases, with 7 bases of the junction left unmatched. The CDR3 runs 17 residues. Per germline, CDR1 LNHNV and CDR2 YYDKDF (reference sequence). In DNA, the CDR3 is TGTGCCACCAGCAGAGGCGGAAGCGGGGGTTACACCGGGGAGCTGTTTTTT. This codes for CATSRGGSGGYTGELFF.

The sample holds a few counts of this clonotype. CDR3 protein: CASSFIGLAEQFF. In DNA form, the CDR3 reads TGCGCCAGCAGCTTTATCGGACTAGCCGAGCAGTTCTTC. The gene calls are TRBV5-1 and TRBJ2-1, with 8 nucleotides matching TRBD2. Per the germline V gene, CDR1 is SGHRS and CDR2 is YFSETQ. The length of the CDR3 is 13 residues. V shed 2 bases, J shed 10 bases, and the junction held 5 bases outside the gene matches.

Ten or more counts support this clonotype. The chain joins TRBV5-1 to TRBJ2-5; D may match TRBD1 or TRBD2 (5 bases each). V was clipped by 4 bases and J by 5 bases, with 18 bases between them. The germline CDR1 and CDR2 sequences are SGHRS and YFSETQ. The CDR3 length is 15 residues. The CDR3 DNA sequence: TGCGCCAGCAGCAGGTCGGGACCCTCAGGGGAGACCCAGTACTTC. Translated, it gives CASSRSGPSGETQYF.

This clonotype was observed many times. The chain links TRBV19 to TRBJ2-7, with 9 bases aligning to TRBD1. The trim removed 6 bases at V and 5 bases at J, leaving 5 bases unmatched. The CDR3 is 13 amino acids. Germline CDR1 is LNHDA and CDR2 is SQIVND (reference sequence). This chain's CDR3 is CASRRQGDHEQYF. In DNA form, the CDR3 reads TGTGCCAGTAGGCGACAGGGGGATCACGAGCAGTACTTC.

This clonotype qualifies as medium-sized. V gene TRBV5-1 combines with J gene TRBJ1-1; perhaps TRBD1 as D (5 bases). The CDR3 length is 13 residues. Germline CDR1 reads SGHRS; CDR2 reads YFSETQ. Trimming left V 3 bases short and J 1 base short, with 7 bases between. This CDR3 is CASSSGQNTEAFF. CDR3 coding DNA: TGCGCCAGCAGCTCTGGACAGAACACTGAAGCTTTCTTT.

The table lists this clonotype with many counts. The chain links TRBV4-2 to TRBJ1-5; TRBD1 matches 8 bases. The V segment lost 1 base and the J segment 7 bases; nucleotides outside the gene matches: 9. Germline lookup yields CDR1 LGHNA and CDR2 YNFKEQ. CDR3 length equals 16 residues. In nucleotides, the CDR3 is TGTGCCAGCAGCCAAGTGTCTCCAGGGGGCGGCCAGCCCCAGCATTTT. This sequence encodes CASSQVSPGGGQPQHF.

This clonotype has ten or more counts. The CDR3 nucleotides are TGCAGCGTGGGACAGGGAGGTTCCACTGAAGCTTTCTTT. As protein: CSVGQGGSTEAFF. The gene calls are TRBV29-1 and TRBJ1-1, with 9 bases lining up with TRBD1. J was trimmed by 4 bases and V by 6 bases; bases with no gene match: 6. The germline V gene encodes CDR1 SQVTM and CDR2 ANQGSEA. This CDR3 is 13 amino acids long. The full variable domain, rest sourced from reference TRBV29-1 and TRBJ1-1, is SAVISQKPSRDICQRGTSLTIQCQVDSQVTMMFWYRQQPGQSLTLIATANQGSEATYESGFVIDKFPISRPNLTFSTLTVSNMSPEDSSIYLCSVGQGGSTEAFFGQGTRLTVV.

The rearrangement joins TRBV20-1 to TRBJ2-4; perhaps TRBD2 as D (5 bases). From germline, CDR1 is DFQATT and CDR2 SNEGSKA (reference sequence). This CDR3 region has 13 residues. V lost 2 bases, J lost 7 bases, and 12 bases lay in between. Here the CDR3 reads CSARTGSGNIQYF. The CDR3 DNA reads TGCAGTGCTAGAACCGGGTCGGGGAACATTCAGTACTTC.

This clonotype showed up many times. This chain joins TRBV3-1 and TRBJ2-1; D tentatively reads TRBD1 or TRBD2 (5 bases each). Trimming cost V 1 base and J 12 bases, with 7 bases left between them. This CDR3 contains 11 residues. CDR1 is LGHDT and CDR2 is YNNKEL in the germline V gene (reference sequence). CDR3 protein: CASSQVGGQFF. CDR3 nucleotide sequence: TGTGCCAGCAGCCAAGTTGGGGGGCAGTTCTTC.

Ten or more counts support this clonotype. The CDR3 sequence: CASSQDSRGRDTQYF. In DNA form, the CDR3 reads TGCGCCAGCAGCCAAGATTCCAGGGGAAGGGATACGCAGTATTTT. The chain carries TRBV4-3 and TRBJ2-3, with a weak D call TRBD1 (6 bases). The V and J ends lost 0 bases and 6 bases respectively, with 13 bases between them. The CDR3 is 15 residues long. Germline assignment: CDR1 LGHNA and CDR2 YSLEER.

This clonotype was seen many times. The chain uses TRBV24-1 and TRBJ2-5; D possibly corresponds to TRBD1 (5 bases). This CDR3 region has 15 residues. Germline values: CDR1 KGHDR, CDR2 SFDVKD. V was pared by 1 base and J by 3 bases, with 11 bases between. As DNA, the CDR3 is TGTGCCACCAGTGATTTTAGACAGAATGAAGAGACCCAGTACTTC. The encoded protein is CATSDFRQNEETQYF.

This clonotype was seen many times. As DNA, the CDR3 is TGCGCCAGCTCCCTGGGACTAGCGGGGAATGAGCAGTTCTTC. Residues: CASSLGLAGNEQFF. The V gene is TRBV5-1, the J gene TRBJ2-1; the match to TRBD2 covers 13 bases. V lost 7 bases to trimming and J lost 7 bases; unmatched junction nucleotides: 5. Germline CDR1 is SGHRS and CDR2 is YFSETQ. This CDR3 has 14 amino acids.

This clonotype was counted many times. The chain uses TRBV28 and TRBJ2-1; D is undetermined. CDR3 length equals 15 residues. With 6 bases removed from V and 0 bases from J, the gap between germline ends came to 12 bases. CDR1 and CDR2 (germline): MDHEN, SYDVKM. CDR3 loop: CASSPRESSYNEQFF. For the CDR3, the DNA is TGTGCCAGCAGCCCCCGAGAGAGCTCCTACAATGAGCAGTTCTTC.

This clonotype was detected ten times or more. This chain links TRBV12-3 or TRBV12-4 with TRBJ2-1; 9 nucleotides agree with TRBD2. The junction had 14 bases not matched to a gene; V was cut back by 1 base and J by 7 bases. The CDR3 loop spans 18 amino acids. CDR3 coding DNA: TGTGCCAGCAGTTTAGGAGGAGGACCGGCGGGAGGGAAGAATGAGCAGTTCTTC. Protein product: CASSLGGGPAGGKNEQFF.

This clonotype showed up many times. CDR3 residues: CASSYSSPGRSYEQYF. The CDR3 DNA is TGTGCCAGCAGTTACTCGAGTCCGGGGCGCTCCTACGAGCAGTACTTC. The rearrangement joins TRBV6-5 to TRBJ2-7; D may match TRBD1 or TRBD2 (5 bases each). Germline V gives CDR1 MNHEY, CDR2 SVGAGI. The CDR3 loop spans 16 amino acids. Trimming cost V 0 bases and J 0 bases, with 12 bases left between them.

This clonotype was seen repeatedly, ten times or more. The gene calls are TRBV6-5 and TRBJ1-6; D perhaps matches TRBD1 (5 bases). The CDR3 has 15 amino acids. Germline loops: CDR1 MNHEY, CDR2 SVGAGI. Trimming stripped 0 bases from V and 6 bases from J, with 9 bases between. CDR3 DNA: TGTGCCAGCAGTTACTCGACAGCGTTTAATTCACCCCTCCACTTT. It encodes CASSYSTAFNSPLHF.

This clonotype was observed at least ten times. This chain joins TRBV12-3 or TRBV12-4 and TRBJ2-7; a weak D match, TRBD1 (6 bases). CDR3 length: 15 residues. Trimming pared 8 bases from V and 2 bases from J, leaving 19 bases between. Written as DNA, the CDR3 is TGTGCCAGCGGATCCTTCAGGGGTCCTACCTACGAGCAGTACTTC. This gives the protein CASGSFRGPTYEQYF.

This clonotype was detected many times. V usage is TRBV9 and J usage is TRBJ1-4; no definite D call. The germline V gene encodes CDR1 SGDLS and CDR2 YYNGEE. V lost 0 bases to trimming and J lost 6 bases, with 12 bases between them. The CDR3 has 15 residues. The CDR3 coding sequence is TGTGCCAGCAGCGTAGCCCCCTCGGCGTATGAAAAACTGTTTTTT. Translated: CASSVAPSAYEKLFF.

This clonotype was recorded at least ten times. The genes are TRBV20-1 and TRBJ2-5; D may correspond to TRBD1 or TRBD2 (6 bases each). The CDR3 covers 16 residues. Looked up from germline, CDR1 is DFQATT and CDR2 is SNEGSKA (reference sequence). V lost 3 bases and J 2 bases, leaving 19 bases between the germline ends. CDR3 amino acids: CSARVPQGGKQETQYF. The CDR3 DNA reads TGCAGTGCTAGGGTACCACAGGGCGGGAAACAAGAGACCCAGTACTTC.

There are many counts of this clonotype. The chain has TRBV5-1 and TRBJ2-3; 8 bases agree with TRBD2. Unmatched junction bases numbered 12, after V lost 2 bases and J lost 4 bases. CDR3 length: 17 residues. Germline loops: CDR1 SGHRS, CDR2 YFSETQ. The CDR3 DNA reads as TGCGCCAGCAGCTTTGGTTTAGGACTAGCCGAGGCAGATACGCAGTATTTT. Translation gives CASSFGLGLAEADTQYF.

This clonotype was observed at least ten times. The chain links TRBV4-1 to TRBJ2-7; D gene ambiguous. The germline V gene encodes CDR1 MGHRA and CDR2 YSYEKL. V was pared by 4 bases and J by 0 bases, with 10 bases between. The CDR3 length is 14 residues. The CDR3 sequence: CASSPQSGSYEQYF. The CDR3 bases are TGCGCCAGCAGCCCCCAATCGGGCTCCTACGAGCAGTACTTC.

This clonotype was recorded at least ten times. One end of the junction varies from germline; a read error may be responsible. V and J are TRBV20-1 and TRBJ2-2, with D hard to call. Germline-derived CDR1 and CDR2 are DFQATT and SNEGSKA (reference sequence). This CDR3 region has 12 residues. The CDR3 is CSVRVRTGELFF. For the CDR3, the DNA is TGCAGTGTTAGAGTTCGTACCGGGGAGCTGTTTTTT.

Remarks on this clonotype: Given a much more abundant clone one base away, this may be a read error. The gene calls are TRBV6-6 and TRBJ2-7; D may be TRBD2 (5 bases). In germline, CDR1 is MNHNY, CDR2 SVGAGI (reference sequence). The CDR3 is 12 residues long. Trimming took 10 bases from V and 3 from J, leaving 13 bases between them. The CDR3 loop reads CATAGLDYEQYF. The DNA for the CDR3 is TGTGCCACTGCCGGACTCGACTACGAGCAGTACTTC.

This clonotype has ten or more counts. V is TRBV5-1 and J is TRBJ2-1; D gene unclear. This CDR3 is 14 amino acids long. Germline CDR1 and CDR2: SGHRS and YFSETQ. V lost 0 bases and J 3 bases, leaving 7 bases between the germline ends. This chain's CDR3 is CASSLGDGYNEQFF. In nucleotides, the CDR3 is TGCGCCAGCAGCTTGGGAGACGGCTACAATGAGCAGTTCTTC.

This clonotype was picked up many times. V gene TRBV20-1 combines with J gene TRBJ2-5; unclear D gene. Per germline, CDR1 DFQATT and CDR2 SNEGSKA (reference sequence). Trimming stripped 1 base from V and 5 bases from J, with 14 bases between. CDR3 length: 14 residues. In nucleotides, the CDR3 is TGCAGTGCTAGAGTTGTATCCTCGCGCGAGACCCAGTACTTC. It translates to CSARVVSSRETQYF.

There are many counts of this clonotype. This sequence joins TRBV10-3 and TRBJ1-2; TRBD1 is a possible D gene (5 bases). CDR1 is ENHRY, CDR2 SYGVKD, per germline. V gave up 7 bases and J gave up 1 base, with 10 bases separating them. This CDR3 contains 13 residues. The CDR3 sequence is CAIMGTDNYGYTF. DNA of the CDR3: TGTGCCATCATGGGGACCGATAACTATGGCTACACCTTC.